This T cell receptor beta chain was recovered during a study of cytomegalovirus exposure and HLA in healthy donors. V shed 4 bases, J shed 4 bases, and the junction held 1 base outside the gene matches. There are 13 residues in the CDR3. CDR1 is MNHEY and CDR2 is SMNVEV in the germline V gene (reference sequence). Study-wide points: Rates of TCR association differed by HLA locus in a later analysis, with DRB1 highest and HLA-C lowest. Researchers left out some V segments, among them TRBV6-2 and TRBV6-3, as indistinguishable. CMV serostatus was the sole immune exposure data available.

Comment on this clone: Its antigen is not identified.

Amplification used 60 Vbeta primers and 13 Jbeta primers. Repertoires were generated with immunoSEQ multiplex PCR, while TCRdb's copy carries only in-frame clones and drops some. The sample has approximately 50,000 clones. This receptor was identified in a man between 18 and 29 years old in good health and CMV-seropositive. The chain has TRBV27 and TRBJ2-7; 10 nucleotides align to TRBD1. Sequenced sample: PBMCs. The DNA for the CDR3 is TGTGCCAGCAGTTGGGACAGGGGTTACGAGCAGTACTTC. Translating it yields CASSWDRGYEQYF.